This entry describes one T cell receptor (beta chain). There are a few counts of this clonotype. What antigen it recognizes has not been identified. One base away there is no much larger clone; base qualities are not given. Set within a cohort of healthcare workers in London, UK, this nested case-control study involved weekly PCR testing of nasopharyngeal swabs along with blood sampling. Healthcare workers were enrolled in the week of the UK lockdown, from 23 to 31 March 2020, and were followed every week for up to roughly 16 weeks. The CDR3 goes from the cysteine to the phenylalanine over 15 residues. Only the CDR3 DNA stays, 45 bases, in frame from base 1. Trimming at the junction amounts to 5 bases on V and 4 bases on J, and the germline ends lie 14 bases apart. The germline V gene gives CDR1 as WSHSY and CDR2 as SAAADI. This specimen comes from a study of early T cells in non-severe SARS-CoV-2 infection (dated by TCRdb to about 2021). About the study as a whole: TCR sequencing used bulk RNA from unsorted whole blood, so alpha and beta chains could not be paired.

The protocol used for the library was 5' RACE. The reads were generated on a NextSeq 500. To correct for sequencing error and PCR bias, the TCR library protocol tagged individual cDNA molecules with unique molecular identifiers. TCR alpha and beta chains were both sequenced, and the abundances of alpha and beta sequences in each sample were closely correlated with each other. Per the source publication's procedure: Decombinator V4 was used to annotate the V gene, J gene and CDR3 of the TCR sequences. TCRs were defined as expanded if a significant change between any two time points was detected under a Poisson model with p below 0.0001. TCR abundances were normalised to the total number of TCRs sequenced in each sample and reported as counts per million. TRAV1-2 paired with TRAJ12, TRAJ20 or TRAJ33 defined MAIT TCRs, while TRAV10 paired with TRAJ18 defined iNKT TCRs. A search of VDJdb, accessed on 1 November 2021, was run for TCRs annotated to CMV, EBV and SARS-CoV-2, with TCRs annotated for multiple antigens excluded. The public sequencing data were trimmed at Q25 with fastp and processed into clonotypes with MiXCR by TCRdb, which kept only in-frame beta chains. Rows are combined by CDR3 protein, so each entry shows the most common genes and DNA. TCRdb's processing, not the study's, gives the V and J calls here. Counted in this sample were tens of thousands of distinct CDR3 sequences; 11% of them appeared once. Together, the top ten hold 2.5% to 3.5% of the sample.

What the work shows at the level of the full study, not this receptor alone: Matching against VDJdb was skewed toward anti-spike CD8 responses, likely underestimated virus-specific expansions, and missed private and CD4 specificities.

The clonotype originates from an adult who was a healthcare worker with PCR-confirmed SARS-CoV-2 infection or an uninfected control (not recorded which). The V gene is TRBV10-2 and the J gene is TRBJ2-2; the D gene could be either TRBD1 or TRBD2, each agreeing at 5 bases. The material sequenced was whole blood, taken at baseline. This receptor has the CDR3 CASSPRDRGTGELFF. The DNA sequence is as follows: TGCGCCAGCAGTCCCCGGGACCGGGGCACCGGGGAGCTGTTTTTT.